What follows are 24 T cell receptor beta chains derived from one specimen sequenced in a study of T-cell memory formation after mild COVID-19. Each CDR3 protein is one row after TCRdb ran MiXCR on the 5' RACE reads. The sample comprises about 430,000 distinct CDR3 sequences, less than 25% of which are singletons, and 7.5% to 10% rests with the top ten. Sequenced: PBMCs or a T cell subset sorted from them (not recorded which). Source of these receptors: an adult woman who had mild COVID-19 (a few samples of this study predate the infection). Cell type and time point are not known.

This clonotype was observed a handful of times. V usage is TRBV5-5 and J usage is TRBJ1-2, with D possibly TRBD1 on 5 matching bases. Trimming removed 6 bases from V and 6 bases from J, with 36 bases in between. CDR3 length equals 20 residues. From germline, CDR1 is SGHKS and CDR2 YYEKEE (reference sequence). The CDR3 DNA sequence: TGTGCCAGCATCACTCTACCCCTCGGGGGAGAAACTGCAATACCGAATGGCTACACCTTC. This sequence encodes CASITLPLGGETAIPNGYTF.

This chain connects TRBV5-1 to TRBJ1-5; D is undetermined. The germline V gene encodes CDR1 SGHRS and CDR2 YFSETQ. The CDR3 length is 14 residues. V was clipped by 7 bases and J by 0 bases, with 11 bases between them. The chain's CDR3 is CASWQTYSNQPQHF. DNA of the CDR3: TGCGCCAGCTGGCAGACCTATAGCAATCAGCCCCAGCATTTT.

This clonotype was seen a few times. Sequence at one end of the junction differs from germline and may be a read error. The chain couples TRBV7-7 to TRBJ2-5, with D uncertain. Germline V gene sequence: CDR1 SSHAT, CDR2 FNYEAQ (reference sequence). This CDR3 spans 14 amino acids. CDR3 loop: CASSPFRYQETQYF. DNA for the CDR3: TGTGCTAGCAGCCCTTTTCGCTACCAAGAGACCCAGTACTTC.

Only a few counts were recorded for this clonotype. The genes are TRBV11-2 and TRBJ2-5; D is unclear. Germline-derived CDR1 and CDR2 are SGHAT and FQNNGV. Trimming removed 5 bases from V and 5 bases from J, with 12 bases in between. The CDR3 contains 13 residues. The DNA of the CDR3 is TGTGCCAGCAGCCTATCGGGCTGGGAGACCCAGTACTTC. It specifies CASSLSGWETQYF.

The CDR3 coding sequence is TGCGCCAGCAGCCGAGGGACGAACGCCTTAACCGGGGAGCTGTTTTTT. This gives the protein CASSRGTNALTGELFF. This chain connects TRBV5-1 to TRBJ2-2, with D perhaps being TRBD1 or TRBD2 (5 bases each). Deletions cut 4 bases from V and 5 bases from J, with 18 bases between. This CDR3 region has 16 residues. Per germline, CDR1 SGHRS and CDR2 YFSETQ.

This clonotype was detected a few times. The chain joins TRBV12-3 or TRBV12-4 to TRBJ2-7; maybe TRBD1 (6 bases). V was trimmed by 5 bases and J by 2 bases, leaving 13 bases between them. The CDR3 consists of 14 residues. CDR3 nucleotide sequence: TGTGCCAGCAGTCCGTCAGGGGTTGCCTACGAGCAGTACTTC. Translated, it gives CASSPSGVAYEQYF.

This chain links TRBV6-2 or TRBV6-3 with TRBJ2-1; tentative D call: TRBD2 (6 bases). Germline CDR1 is MNHEY and CDR2 is SVGEGT. V dropped 8 bases and J dropped 6 bases, with 11 bases sitting between them. The CDR3 spans 12 residues. CDR3 sequence reads: CASSTSFNEQFF. Written as DNA, the CDR3 is TGTGCCAGCTCCACTAGCTTCAATGAGCAGTTCTTC.

The CDR3 nucleotides are TGTGCCAGCACCTTCGATTGTGGGGGCATTCGGGACACTGAAGCTTTCTTT. Translation: CASTFDCGGIRDTEAFF. This chain connects TRBV7-3 to TRBJ1-1, with D possibly being TRBD1 (6 bases). Germline CDR1 and CDR2: SGHTA and FQGTGA. The CDR3 sequence is 17 residues long. V lost 7 bases and J 3 bases, leaving 24 bases between the germline ends.

This chain connects TRBV30 to TRBJ1-5; D remains ambiguous. Germline CDR1 and CDR2: GTSNPN and SVGIG (reference sequence). The CDR3 has 15 amino acids. Trimming removed 1 base at V and 3 bases at J, with 13 bases between. CDR3 amino acids: CAWSGPLTVNQPQHF. The CDR3 nucleotides are TGTGCCTGGAGTGGACCTCTGACGGTCAATCAGCCCCAGCATTTT.

The gene calls are TRBV19 and TRBJ1-1; D remains unclear. Trimming cost V 7 bases and J 4 bases, with 10 bases left between them. The germline V gene encodes CDR1 LNHDA and CDR2 SQIVND (reference sequence). The CDR3 runs 12 residues. The CDR3 bases are TGTGCCAGTACCTCCCGGGCCACTGAAGCTTTCTTT. Protein sequence: CASTSRATEAFF. The full variable domain, completed using reference TRBV19 and TRBJ1-1, is DGGITQSPKYLFRKEGQNVTLSCEQNLNHDAMYWYRQDPGQGLRLIYYSQIVNDFQKGDIAEGYSVSREKKESFPLTVTSAQKNPTAFYLCASTSRATEAFFGQGTRLTVV.

This chain joins TRBV9 and TRBJ1-1, with 12 bases matching TRBD1. J was trimmed by 12 bases and V by 0 bases; bases with no gene match: 9. This CDR3 has 15 amino acids. CDR1 SGDLS and CDR2 YYNGEE come from the germline V gene. CDR3 protein: CASSVVGTGGAKPFF. The CDR3 bases are TGTGCCAGCAGCGTAGTAGGGACAGGGGGCGCGAAACCTTTCTTT.

The CDR3 DNA reads TGTGCTAGTGGTTTCGGGCCCAGTCTCGACTCCGGGGAGCTGTTTTTT. It yields the protein CASGFGPSLDSGELFF. This chain joins TRBV12-5 and TRBJ2-2; D call uncertain. Germline CDR1 and CDR2: LGHNT and FRNRAP. CDR3 length: 16 amino acids. Trimming shortened V by 3 bases and J by 6 bases, and 17 bases separated the two germline ends.

This clonotype occurred a few times. This rearrangement joins TRBV24-1 to TRBJ2-1, with D maybe TRBD2 (5 bases). Looked up from germline, CDR1 is KGHDR and CDR2 is SFDVKD. V was shortened by 7 bases and J by 10 bases, with 10 bases between the two germline ends. This CDR3 has 11 amino acids. The CDR3 loop is CATSREGEQFF. The CDR3 DNA sequence: TGTGCCACCAGCCGAGAGGGCGAGCAGTTCTTC.

The V gene is TRBV6-5, the J gene TRBJ2-2; 7 positions match TRBD1. The V gene's germline CDR1 is MNHEY and CDR2 SVGAGI. The CDR3 spans 14 residues. J lost 0 bases, V lost 7 bases, and 2 bases had no gene match. Written as DNA, the CDR3 is TGTGCCAGCACTACAGGGGCGAACACCGGGGAGCTGTTTTTT. It translates to CASTTGANTGELFF.

This clonotype has a handful of counts. The rearrangement joins TRBV19 to TRBJ2-1; 9 bases align to TRBD2. V lost 5 bases and J lost 4; bases outside the gene matches: 15. CDR3 length equals 18 residues. CDR1 and CDR2 (germline): LNHDA, SQIVND (reference sequence). CDR3 region: CASSPRRGGRAGYNEQFF. The CDR3 DNA reads TGTGCCAGTAGTCCCCGTCGGGGCGGGAGGGCCGGGTACAATGAGCAGTTCTTC.

In this sample, this clonotype turned up a few times. The V gene is TRBV24-1, the J gene TRBJ1-1, with D possibly TRBD1 on 5 matching bases. Germline CDR1 reads KGHDR; CDR2 reads SFDVKD. Trimming shortened V by 8 bases and J by 1 base, and 10 bases separated the two germline ends. CDR3 length: 13 residues. CDR3 sequence: CATTRGQNTEAFF. In nucleotides, the CDR3 is TGTGCCACCACCCGAGGACAGAACACTGAAGCTTTCTTT.

This clonotype was counted only a few times. The rearrangement joins TRBV6-5 to TRBJ2-1; TRBD1 matches 9 bases. V was clipped by 7 bases and J by 6 bases; unmatched bases: 7. From germline, CDR1 is MNHEY and CDR2 SVGAGI. The length of the CDR3 is 14 residues. CDR3 region: CASTRQGVPNEQFF. The CDR3 DNA is TGTGCCAGCACTCGACAGGGGGTTCCCAATGAGCAGTTCTTC.

This clonotype was seen a few times. The chain joins TRBV27 to TRBJ2-1; TRBD2 aligns across 7 bases. V lost 3 bases, J lost 6 bases, and 5 bases stayed unmatched. This CDR3 has 14 amino acids. CDR1 is MNHEY and CDR2 is SMNVEV in the germline V gene (reference sequence). The CDR3 DNA reads TGTGCCAGCAGTTTTGGCGCTAGCGGCAATGAGCAGTTCTTC. Translating it yields CASSFGASGNEQFF.

The chain links TRBV7-9 to TRBJ2-1; TRBD1 matches 9 bases. J gave up 3 bases and V 5 bases, and 5 bases lay outside the gene matches. Looked up from germline, CDR1 is SEHNR and CDR2 is FQNEAQ (reference sequence). The length of the CDR3 is 15 residues. The CDR3 region has the DNA TGTGCCAGCAGCGCCCGGACAGGGGTCTACAATGAGCAGTTCTTC. It specifies CASSARTGVYNEQFF. Based on the CDR3 plus reference TRBV7-9 and TRBJ2-1, the full variable domain is DTGVSQNPRHKITKRGQNVTFRCDPISEHNRLYWYRQTLGQGPEFLTYFQNEAQLEKSRLLSDRFSAERPKGSFSTLEIQRTEQGDSAMYLCASSARTGVYNEQFFGPGTRLTVL.

J is TRBJ2-4 and V is TRBV9; D might be TRBD1 (5 bases). The CDR3 sequence is 18 residues long. The germline CDR1 and CDR2 sequences are SGDLS and YYNGEE. Trimming removed 7 bases at V and 0 bases at J, with 23 bases between. The CDR3: CASGSLNRPYLAKNIQYF. DNA of the CDR3: TGTGCCAGCGGATCATTAAACAGGCCATATCTAGCCAAAAACATTCAGTACTTC.

The chain couples TRBV14 to TRBJ2-1; D not certain. V gave up 4 bases and J gave up 6 bases, with 13 bases separating them. The CDR3 length is 14 residues. Per the germline V gene, CDR1 is SGHDN and CDR2 is FVKESK. This CDR3 reads CASSRRVGPNEQFF. CDR3 nucleotide sequence: TGTGCCAGCAGCCGTCGCGTGGGTCCCAATGAGCAGTTCTTC.

This clonotype occurred a few times. The chain recombines TRBV4-1 with TRBJ1-2, with a possible D match to TRBD1 (6 bases). CDR3 length: 18 residues. V lost 3 bases, J lost 2 bases, and 22 bases lay in between. The V gene's germline CDR1 is MGHRA and CDR2 YSYEKL. The CDR3 nucleotides are TGCGCCAGCAGCCAGCCCATTCTTAGGACAGATACAAACTATGGCTACACCTTC. It encodes CASSQPILRTDTNYGYTF.

V and J are TRBV24-1 and TRBJ2-7, with D uncertain. Germline assignment: CDR1 KGHDR and CDR2 SFDVKD. Trimming removed 2 bases at V and 1 base at J, with 11 bases between. CDR3 length: 15 residues. The CDR3 loop reads CATSDSRGESYEQYF. The DNA of the CDR3 is TGTGCCACCAGTGATTCACGCGGCGAGTCCTACGAGCAGTACTTC.

The rearrangement joins TRBV7-6 to TRBJ2-1; 13 positions match TRBD2. Losses at the gene ends were 2 bases for V and 2 bases for J; bases not matched to a gene: 6. CDR3 length: 18 residues. Per germline, CDR1 SGHVS and CDR2 FNYEAQ. The CDR3 nucleotides are TGTGCCAGCAGCTTACTACTGGGGACTAGCGGGACCTACAATGAGCAGTTCTTC. It specifies CASSLLLGTSGTYNEQFF.